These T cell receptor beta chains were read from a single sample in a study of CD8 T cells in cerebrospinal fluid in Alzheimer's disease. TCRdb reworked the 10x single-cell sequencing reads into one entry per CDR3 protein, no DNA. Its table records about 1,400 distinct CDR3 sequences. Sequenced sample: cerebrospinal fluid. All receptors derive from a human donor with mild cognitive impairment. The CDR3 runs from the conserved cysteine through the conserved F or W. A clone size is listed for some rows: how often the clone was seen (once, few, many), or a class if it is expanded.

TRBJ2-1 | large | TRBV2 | CASNDERTEQFF
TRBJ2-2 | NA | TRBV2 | CASVRTGELFF
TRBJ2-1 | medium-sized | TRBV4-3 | CASSHTPMDEQFF
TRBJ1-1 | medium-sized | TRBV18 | CASSPQTGYTEAFF
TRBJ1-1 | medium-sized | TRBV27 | CASSLSKRLNTEAFF
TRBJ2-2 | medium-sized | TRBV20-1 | CSARDNTGELFF
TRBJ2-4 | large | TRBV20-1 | CSASDGQSLAKNIQYF
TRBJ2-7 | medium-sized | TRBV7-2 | CASSTGQGQGEQYF
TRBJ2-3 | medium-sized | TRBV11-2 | CASSQRTARTDTQYF
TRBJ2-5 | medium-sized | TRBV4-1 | CASSQDSSGRLETQYF